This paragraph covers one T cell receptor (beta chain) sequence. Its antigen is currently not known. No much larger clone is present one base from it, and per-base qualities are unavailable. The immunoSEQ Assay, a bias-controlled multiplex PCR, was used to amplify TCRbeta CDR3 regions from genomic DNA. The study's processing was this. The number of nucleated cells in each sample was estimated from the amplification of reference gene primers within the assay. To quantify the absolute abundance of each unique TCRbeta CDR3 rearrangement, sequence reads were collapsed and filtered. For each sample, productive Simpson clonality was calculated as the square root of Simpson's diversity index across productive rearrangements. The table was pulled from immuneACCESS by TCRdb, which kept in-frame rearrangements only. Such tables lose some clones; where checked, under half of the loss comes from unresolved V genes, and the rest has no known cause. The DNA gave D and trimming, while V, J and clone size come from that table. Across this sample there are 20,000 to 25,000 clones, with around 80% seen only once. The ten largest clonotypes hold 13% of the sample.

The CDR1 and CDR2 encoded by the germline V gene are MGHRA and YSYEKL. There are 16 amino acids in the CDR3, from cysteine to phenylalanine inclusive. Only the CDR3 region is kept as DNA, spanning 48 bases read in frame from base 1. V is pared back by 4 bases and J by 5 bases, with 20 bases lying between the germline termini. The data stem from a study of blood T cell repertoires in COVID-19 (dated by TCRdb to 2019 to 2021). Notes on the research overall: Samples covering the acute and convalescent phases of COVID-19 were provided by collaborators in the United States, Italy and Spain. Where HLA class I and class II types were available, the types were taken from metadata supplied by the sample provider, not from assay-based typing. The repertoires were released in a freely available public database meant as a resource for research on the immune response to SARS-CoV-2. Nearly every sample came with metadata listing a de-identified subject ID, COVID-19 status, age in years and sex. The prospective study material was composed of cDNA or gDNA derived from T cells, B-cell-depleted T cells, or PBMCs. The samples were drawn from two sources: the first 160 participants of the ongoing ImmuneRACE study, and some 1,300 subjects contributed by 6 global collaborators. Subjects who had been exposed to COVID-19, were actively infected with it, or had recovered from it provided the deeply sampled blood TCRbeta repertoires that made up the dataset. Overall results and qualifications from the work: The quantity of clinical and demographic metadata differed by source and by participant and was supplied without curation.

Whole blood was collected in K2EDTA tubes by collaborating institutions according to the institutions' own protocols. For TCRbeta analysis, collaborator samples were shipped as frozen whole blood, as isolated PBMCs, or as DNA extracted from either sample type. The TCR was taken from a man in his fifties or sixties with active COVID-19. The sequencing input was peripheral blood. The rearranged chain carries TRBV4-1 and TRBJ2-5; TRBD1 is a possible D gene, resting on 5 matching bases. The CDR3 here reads CASSLNPSRPGETQYF. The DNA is TGCGCCAGCAGCCTCAATCCGAGTCGCCCAGGGGAGACCCAGTACTTC.